This note documents a single TCR beta chain sequence. The trim removed 5 bases at V and 6 bases at J, leaving 15 bases unmatched. The CDR3 has 16 residues. Germline V lookup: CDR1 LNHDA, CDR2 SQIVND (reference sequence). This sample stems from a study of blood T cell repertoires in COVID-19. Per the original methods: Nucleated cell number was recorded as an estimate derived from reference gene primer amplification. Sequencing was performed with immunoSEQ multiplex PCR; in TCRdb, only in-frame clones are kept and a portion is missing. For V, J and clone size, that table is used; D and trimming come from the DNA. The sample holds about 95,000 clones, roughly 90% seen once. Seattle's enrolled individuals joined amid active infection and were then monitored longitudinally.

The receptor was derived from a man aged 55-75 years with COVID-19, enrolled during active disease. Material: peripheral blood. The rearrangement links TRBV19 to TRBJ1-2, with 7 bases fitting TRBD1. DNA of the CDR3: TGTGCCAGTAGTGGCAACTGGGACAGTAGCCATGATGGCTACACCTTC. Protein sequence: CASSGNWDSSHDGYTF.